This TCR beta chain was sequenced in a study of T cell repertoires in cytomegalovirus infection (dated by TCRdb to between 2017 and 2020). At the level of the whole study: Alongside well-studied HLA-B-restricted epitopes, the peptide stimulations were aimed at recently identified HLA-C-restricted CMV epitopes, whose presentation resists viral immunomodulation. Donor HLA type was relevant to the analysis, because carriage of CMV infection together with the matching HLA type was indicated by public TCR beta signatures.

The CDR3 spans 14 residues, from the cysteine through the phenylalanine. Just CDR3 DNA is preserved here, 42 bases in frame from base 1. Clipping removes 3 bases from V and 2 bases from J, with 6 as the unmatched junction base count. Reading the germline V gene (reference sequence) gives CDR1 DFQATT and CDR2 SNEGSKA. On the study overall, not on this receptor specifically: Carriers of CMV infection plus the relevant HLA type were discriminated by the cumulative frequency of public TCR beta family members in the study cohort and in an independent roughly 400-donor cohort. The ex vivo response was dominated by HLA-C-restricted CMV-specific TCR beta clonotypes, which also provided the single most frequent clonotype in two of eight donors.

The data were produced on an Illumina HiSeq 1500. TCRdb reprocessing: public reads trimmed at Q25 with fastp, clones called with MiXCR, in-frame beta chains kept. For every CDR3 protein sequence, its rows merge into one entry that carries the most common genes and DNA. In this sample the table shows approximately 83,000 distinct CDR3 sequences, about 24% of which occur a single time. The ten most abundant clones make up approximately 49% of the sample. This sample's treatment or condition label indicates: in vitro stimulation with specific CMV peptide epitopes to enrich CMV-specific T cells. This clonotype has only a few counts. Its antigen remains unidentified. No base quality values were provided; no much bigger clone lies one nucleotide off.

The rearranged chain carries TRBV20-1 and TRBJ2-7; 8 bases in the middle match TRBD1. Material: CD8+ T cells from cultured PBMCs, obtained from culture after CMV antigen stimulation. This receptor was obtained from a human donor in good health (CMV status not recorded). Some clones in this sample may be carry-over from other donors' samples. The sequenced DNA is TGCAGTGCTAGGGAGGACAGGGAAGCCTACGAGCAGTACTTC. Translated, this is CSAREDREAYEQYF.